This TCR beta chain was found in a study of T cells in women clearing cervical HPV infection. This CDR3 has 13 residues. V lost 5 bases to trimming and J lost 4 bases, with 10 bases between them. CDR1 is LNHDA, CDR2 SQIVND, per germline (reference sequence). Profiled with immunoSEQ multiplex PCR; TCRdb holds only in-frame clones, not every one. The sample data list around 31,000 clones. A note on this clone: The CDR3 goes on 3 residues after the read ends, and that part is filled in from the germline J gene.

This sequence joins TRBV19 and TRBJ2-3; D is unresolved. This clonotype was sampled from a woman between 18 and 70 years old with a cervical HPV16 infection that either progressed to CIN3+ or cleared (not recorded which). Source material: blood buffy coat. CDR3 DNA, as far as it was read: TGTGCCAGTAGTCCTCTTAGGGCAGATACG. This codes for CASSPLRADT. The whole CDR3 sequence is CASSPLRADTQYF.